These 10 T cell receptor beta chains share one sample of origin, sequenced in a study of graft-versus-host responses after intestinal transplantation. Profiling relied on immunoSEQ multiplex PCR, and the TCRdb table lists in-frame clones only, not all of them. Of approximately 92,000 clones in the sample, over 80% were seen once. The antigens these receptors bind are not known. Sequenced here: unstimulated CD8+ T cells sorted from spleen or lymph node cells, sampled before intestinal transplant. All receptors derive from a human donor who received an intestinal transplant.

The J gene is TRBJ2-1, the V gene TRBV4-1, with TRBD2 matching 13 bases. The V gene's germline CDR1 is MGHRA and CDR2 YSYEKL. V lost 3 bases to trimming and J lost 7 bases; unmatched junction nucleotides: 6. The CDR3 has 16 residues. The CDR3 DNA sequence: TGCGCCAGCAGCCAGGGGACTAGCGGGATGCTGAATGAGCAGTTCTTC. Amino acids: CASSQGTSGMLNEQFF.

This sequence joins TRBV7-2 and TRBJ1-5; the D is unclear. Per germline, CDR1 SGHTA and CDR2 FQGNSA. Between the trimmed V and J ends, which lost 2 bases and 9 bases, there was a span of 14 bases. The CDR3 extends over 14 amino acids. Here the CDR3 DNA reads TGTGCCAGCAGCTTATTTGTGGACTCAGCGCCCCAGCATTTT. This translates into CASSLFVDSAPQHF.

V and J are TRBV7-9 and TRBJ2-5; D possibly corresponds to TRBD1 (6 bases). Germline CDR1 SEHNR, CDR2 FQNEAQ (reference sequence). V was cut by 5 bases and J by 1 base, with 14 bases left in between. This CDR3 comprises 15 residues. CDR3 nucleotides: TGTGCCAGCAGCACGCCGGGACATCTCCAAGAGACCCAGTACTTC. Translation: CASSTPGHLQETQYF.

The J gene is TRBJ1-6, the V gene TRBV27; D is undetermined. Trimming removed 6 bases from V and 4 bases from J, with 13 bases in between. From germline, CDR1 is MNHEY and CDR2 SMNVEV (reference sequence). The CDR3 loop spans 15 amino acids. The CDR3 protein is CASRFGGFYNSPLHF. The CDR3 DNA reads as TGTGCCAGCAGATTCGGCGGTTTTTATAATTCACCCCTCCACTTT.

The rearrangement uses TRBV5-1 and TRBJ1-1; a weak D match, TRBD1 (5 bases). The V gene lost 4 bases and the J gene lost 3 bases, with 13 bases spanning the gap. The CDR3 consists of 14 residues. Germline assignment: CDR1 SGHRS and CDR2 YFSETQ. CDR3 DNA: TGCGCCAGCAGCCCGGACATCGATTACACTGAAGCTTTCTTT. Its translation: CASSPDIDYTEAFF.

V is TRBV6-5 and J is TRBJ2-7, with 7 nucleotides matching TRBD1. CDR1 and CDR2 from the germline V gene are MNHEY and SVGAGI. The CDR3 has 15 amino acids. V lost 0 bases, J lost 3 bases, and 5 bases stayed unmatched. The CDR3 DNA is TGTGCCAGCAGTTACTCTAGACAGGGATACTACGAGCAGTACTTC. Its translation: CASSYSRQGYYEQYF.

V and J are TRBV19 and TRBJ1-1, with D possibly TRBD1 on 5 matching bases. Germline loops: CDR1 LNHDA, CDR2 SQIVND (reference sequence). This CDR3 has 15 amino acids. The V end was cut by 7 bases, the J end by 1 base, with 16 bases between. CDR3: CASTYSRVPNTEAFF. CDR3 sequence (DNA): TGTGCCAGTACCTATTCCAGGGTTCCGAACACTGAAGCTTTCTTT.

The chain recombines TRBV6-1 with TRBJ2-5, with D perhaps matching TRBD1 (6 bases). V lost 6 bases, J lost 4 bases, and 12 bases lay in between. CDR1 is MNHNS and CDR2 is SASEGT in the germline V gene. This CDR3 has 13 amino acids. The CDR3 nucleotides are TGTGCCAGCAGGTCGACAGGCCCAGAGACCCAGTACTTC. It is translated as CASRSTGPETQYF.

The CDR3 DNA reads TGCAGTGCTAGAGCCGGGAGGGAACTGTTTTTT. It codes for CSARAGRELFF. The V gene is TRBV20-1, the J gene TRBJ1-4; D call uncertain. The CDR3 is made up of 11 amino acids. Trimming stripped 1 base from V and 12 bases from J, with 9 bases between. Germline V lookup: CDR1 DFQATT, CDR2 SNEGSKA (reference sequence).

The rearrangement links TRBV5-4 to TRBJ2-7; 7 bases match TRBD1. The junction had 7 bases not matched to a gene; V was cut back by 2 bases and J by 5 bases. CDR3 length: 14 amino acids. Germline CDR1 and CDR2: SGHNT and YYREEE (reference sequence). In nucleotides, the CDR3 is TGTGCCAGCAGCTTTGGGGACAGTGTCCACGAGCAGTACTTC. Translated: CASSFGDSVHEQYF.